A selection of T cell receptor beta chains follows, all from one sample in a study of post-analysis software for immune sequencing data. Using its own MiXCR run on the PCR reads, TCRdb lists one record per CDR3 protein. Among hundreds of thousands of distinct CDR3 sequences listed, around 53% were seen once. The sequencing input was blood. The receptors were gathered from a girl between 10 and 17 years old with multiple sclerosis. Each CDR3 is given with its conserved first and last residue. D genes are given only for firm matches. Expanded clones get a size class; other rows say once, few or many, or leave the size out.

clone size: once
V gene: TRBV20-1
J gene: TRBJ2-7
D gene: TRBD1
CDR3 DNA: TGCAGTGCTAGATCGCCGACAGGGCTGGACGAGCAGTACTTC
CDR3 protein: CSARSPTGLDEQYF

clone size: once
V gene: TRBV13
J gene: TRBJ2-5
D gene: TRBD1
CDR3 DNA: TGTGCCAGCAGCTTATCCCCCTCGACAGGGATGGAGACCCAGTACTTC
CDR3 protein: CASSLSPSTGMETQYF

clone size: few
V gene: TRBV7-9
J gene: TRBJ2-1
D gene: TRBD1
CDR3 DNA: TGTGCCTTTCCGGGACAGGGGGCCAAAAATGAGCAGTTCTTC
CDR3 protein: CAFPGQGAKNEQFF

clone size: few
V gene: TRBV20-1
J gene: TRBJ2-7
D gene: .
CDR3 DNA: TGCAGTGCTAGGGGACTGGGGACAGACCCCTACGAGCAGTACTTC
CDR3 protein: CSARGLGTDPYEQYF

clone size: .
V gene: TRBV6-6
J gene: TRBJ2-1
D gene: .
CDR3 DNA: TGTGCCAGCAGTTCGACAGGTTTCAATGAGCAGTTCTTC
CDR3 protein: CASSSTGFNEQFF

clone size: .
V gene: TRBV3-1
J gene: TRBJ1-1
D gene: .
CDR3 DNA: TGTGCCAGCAGCCAAAGGGGGAAGGGAATGAACACTGAAGCTTTCTTT
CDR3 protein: CASSQRGKGMNTEAFF

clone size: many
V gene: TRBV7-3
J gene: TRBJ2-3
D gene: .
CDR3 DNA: TGTGCCAGCAGCTTAAGGCCGGGAGCGGGAGATACGCAGTATTTT
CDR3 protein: CASSLRPGAGDTQYF

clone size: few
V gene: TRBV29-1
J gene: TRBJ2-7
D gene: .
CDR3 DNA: TGCAGCGTCCTCCCGGGACCGACTTACGAGCAGTACTTC
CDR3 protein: CSVLPGPTYEQYF

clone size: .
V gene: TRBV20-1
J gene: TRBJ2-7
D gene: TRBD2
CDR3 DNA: TGCAGTGTCCACGGACTAGCGGGAGGGTGGGAGCAGTACTTC
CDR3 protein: CSVHGLAGGWEQYF

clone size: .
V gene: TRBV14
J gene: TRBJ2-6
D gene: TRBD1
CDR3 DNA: TGTGCCAGCAGCCAGGAAAGGACAGGGATAGGATCTGGGGCCAACGTCCTGACTTTC
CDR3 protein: CASSQERTGIGSGANVLTF

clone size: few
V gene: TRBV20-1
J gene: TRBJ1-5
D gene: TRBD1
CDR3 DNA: TGCAGTGCTAGACCTAATGCCGCAGGGGGTCTAAATCAGCCCCAGCATTTT
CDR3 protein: CSARPNAAGGLNQPQHF

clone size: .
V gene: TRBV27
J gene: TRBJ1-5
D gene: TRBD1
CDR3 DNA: TGTGCCAGCAGTTTAGGGACAGGACTCAATCAGCCCCAGCATTTT
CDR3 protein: CASSLGTGLNQPQHF

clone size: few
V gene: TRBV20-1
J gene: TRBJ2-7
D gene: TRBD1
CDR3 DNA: TGCAGTGCTAGGAGCCGGGACAGGGTTCCCGAGCAGTACTTC
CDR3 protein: CSARSRDRVPEQYF

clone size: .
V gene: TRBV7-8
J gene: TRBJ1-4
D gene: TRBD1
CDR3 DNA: TGTGCCAGCAGCTTGACCCGGGGCAGGGGGAGCGCAACTAATGAAAAACTGTTTTTT
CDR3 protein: CASSLTRGRGSATNEKLFF

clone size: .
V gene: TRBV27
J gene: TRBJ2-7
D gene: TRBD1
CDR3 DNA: TGTGCCAGCAGCTCAAACAGGGGCCCAACCTACGAGCAGTACTTC
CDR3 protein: CASSSNRGPTYEQYF

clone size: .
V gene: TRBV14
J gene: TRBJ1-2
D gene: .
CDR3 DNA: TGTGCCAGCAGCCAAGACCCGCGAGGTGGCTACACCTTC
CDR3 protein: CASSQDPRGGYTF

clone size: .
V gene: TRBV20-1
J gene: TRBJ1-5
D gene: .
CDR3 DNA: TGCAGTGCACGCGGAAAACGGTGGAAGGAACCCCAGCATTTT
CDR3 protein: CSARGKRWKEPQHF